The rows below give T cell receptor beta chains drawn from one sample of a study of identifying expanded T cells in peripheral blood. Only in-frame clones appear in the TCRdb table, and some are missing; sequencing was by immunoSEQ multiplex PCR. Found here are roughly 100,000 clones, more than 70% of them singletons; the top ten hold 14%. The sequenced sample consisted of blood. The receptors derive from a person between 18 and 75 years old in good health. The CDR3 runs from the conserved cysteine through the conserved F or W. D genes are given only for firm matches. The size entry is marked missing in some rows and otherwise reads once, few, many or a size class.

d_gene: TRBD2
abundance: -
v_gene: TRBV10-2
j_gene: TRBJ2-1
CDR3aa: CASSVTGGQNEQFF
CDR3nt: TGCGCCAGCAGTGTGACGGGGGGGCAGAATGAGCAGTTCTTC

d_gene: -
abundance: -
v_gene: TRBV27
j_gene: TRBJ1-2
CDR3aa: CASSSGPRGGYTF
CDR3nt: TGTGCCAGCAGTTCCGGACCCAGGGGTGGCTACACCTTC

d_gene: -
abundance: once
v_gene: TRBV5-1
j_gene: TRBJ2-7
CDR3aa: CASSLLVGTSYEQYF
CDR3nt: TGCGCCAGCAGCTTGCTTGTGGGTACCTCCTACGAGCAGTACTTC

d_gene: TRBD1
abundance: once
v_gene: TRBV14
j_gene: TRBJ2-7
CDR3aa: CASSQETGIIYEQYF
CDR3nt: TGTGCCAGCAGCCAAGAGACAGGGATAATTTACGAGCAGTACTTC

d_gene: -
abundance: -
v_gene: TRBV27
j_gene: TRBJ1-2
CDR3aa: CASSLGAGLDGYTF
CDR3nt: TGTGCCAGCAGTTTAGGGGCAGGGCTCGATGGCTACACCTTC

d_gene: TRBD2
abundance: -
v_gene: TRBV11-2
j_gene: TRBJ2-1
CDR3aa: CASSLSLAGSSSGEQFF
CDR3nt: TGTGCCAGCAGCTTGAGTCTAGCGGGATCTAGCTCGGGTGAGCAGTTCTTC

d_gene: TRBD2
abundance: -
v_gene: TRBV7-2
j_gene: TRBJ2-7
CDR3aa: CASSTWTSYEQYF
CDR3nt: TGTGCCAGCAGCACCTGGACTAGCTACGAGCAGTACTTC

d_gene: -
abundance: once
v_gene: TRBV4-2
j_gene: TRBJ1-5
CDR3aa: CASSQGSGADQPQHF
CDR3nt: TGTGCCAGCAGCCAAGGGTCAGGGGCGGATCAGCCCCAGCATTTT

d_gene: -
abundance: -
v_gene: TRBV7-9
j_gene: TRBJ2-1
CDR3aa: CATEGRRRGNEQFF
CDR3nt: TGTGCCACCGAGGGACGGCGCCGCGGCAATGAGCAGTTCTTC

d_gene: TRBD2
abundance: -
v_gene: TRBV27
j_gene: TRBJ2-7
CDR3aa: CASSLRLLAGGFYEQYF
CDR3nt: TGTGCCAGCAGTCTGAGATTACTAGCGGGGGGCTTCTACGAGCAGTACTTC

d_gene: TRBD2
abundance: -
v_gene: TRBV30
j_gene: TRBJ2-1
CDR3aa: CAWTAGGSIYNEQFF
CDR3nt: TGTGCCTGGACAGCGGGGGGAAGTATCTACAATGAGCAGTTCTTC

d_gene: -
abundance: -
v_gene: TRBV7-3
j_gene: TRBJ2-1
CDR3aa: CASSPGSRRNEQFF
CDR3nt: TGTGCCAGCAGCCCCGGGTCACGGCGGAATGAGCAGTTCTTC

d_gene: -
abundance: -
v_gene: TRBV28
j_gene: TRBJ2-4
CDR3aa: CASSLGQGGHIQYF
CDR3nt: TGTGCCAGCAGTTTAGGGCAGGGTGGTCACATTCAGTACTTC

d_gene: -
abundance: -
v_gene: TRBV7-9
j_gene: TRBJ1-5
CDR3aa: CASSSDDSSDSNQPQHF
CDR3nt: TGTGCCAGCAGCTCCGACGACAGCTCTGATAGCAATCAGCCCCAGCATTTT

d_gene: -
abundance: -
v_gene: TRBV14
j_gene: TRBJ1-2
CDR3aa: CASSLRTIEGYTF
CDR3nt: TGTGCCAGCAGCCTTCGGACGATTGAGGGCTACACCTTC

d_gene: -
abundance: -
v_gene: TRBV7-2
j_gene: TRBJ1-1
CDR3aa: CASSLRRVNTEAFF
CDR3nt: TGTGCCAGCAGCTTACGGAGAGTGAACACTGAAGCTTTCTTT

d_gene: -
abundance: -
v_gene: TRBV9
j_gene: TRBJ1-2
CDR3aa: CASSVGASTNYGYTF
CDR3nt: TGTGCCAGCAGCGTAGGGGCTAGTACTAACTATGGCTACACCTTC

d_gene: -
abundance: -
v_gene: TRBV6-1
j_gene: TRBJ1-5
CDR3aa: CASSHRVSNQPQHF
CDR3nt: TGTGCCAGCAGTCACAGGGTTAGCAATCAGCCCCAGCATTTT

d_gene: -
abundance: -
v_gene: TRBV9
j_gene: TRBJ1-5
CDR3aa: CASSVGGYDQPQHF
CDR3nt: TGTGCCAGCAGCGTAGGAGGGTACGATCAGCCCCAGCATTTT

d_gene: TRBD2
abundance: -
v_gene: TRBV4-1
j_gene: TRBJ2-5
CDR3aa: CASSRRLAGGEETQYF
CDR3nt: TGCGCCAGCAGCCGACGACTAGCGGGGGGGGAAGAGACCCAGTACTTC

d_gene: -
abundance: once
v_gene: TRBV4-1
j_gene: TRBJ2-1
CDR3aa: CASSQVQTNNEQFF
CDR3nt: TGCGCCAGCAGCCAAGTACAGACAAACAATGAGCAGTTCTTC

d_gene: TRBD1
abundance: -
v_gene: TRBV10-3
j_gene: TRBJ2-7
CDR3aa: CAMADRDMGYEQYF
CDR3nt: TGTGCCATGGCCGACAGGGATATGGGTTACGAGCAGTACTTC

d_gene: -
abundance: -
v_gene: TRBV4-3
j_gene: TRBJ2-1
CDR3aa: CASSQDLEGLNEQFF
CDR3nt: TGCGCCAGCAGCCAAGATCTAGAGGGGCTTAATGAGCAGTTCTTC

d_gene: -
abundance: -
v_gene: TRBV23-1
j_gene: TRBJ1-4
CDR3aa: CASEEEEKLFF
CDR3nt: TGCGCCAGCGAGGAGGAGGAAAAACTGTTTTTT

d_gene: -
abundance: -
v_gene: TRBV9
j_gene: TRBJ2-6
CDR3aa: CASSVDRAGANVLTF
CDR3nt: TGTGCCAGCAGCGTAGACCGGGCTGGGGCCAACGTCCTGACTTTC

d_gene: -
abundance: -
v_gene: TRBV18
j_gene: TRBJ2-7
CDR3aa: CASSHAGQTYEQYF
CDR3nt: TGTGCCAGCTCACACGCGGGACAGACCTACGAGCAGTACTTC

d_gene: -
abundance: -
v_gene: TRBV28
j_gene: TRBJ1-1
CDR3aa: CASKTDHYTEAFF
CDR3nt: TGTGCCAGCAAGACAGACCATTACACTGAAGCTTTCTTT

d_gene: TRBD2
abundance: -
v_gene: TRBV7-6
j_gene: TRBJ2-2
CDR3aa: CASSLGAGGGTNTGELFF
CDR3nt: TGTGCCAGCAGCTTAGGGGCTGGCGGGGGGACGAACACCGGGGAGCTGTTTTTT

d_gene: -
abundance: -
v_gene: TRBV19
j_gene: TRBJ2-1
CDR3aa: CASSIPGSSYNEQFF
CDR3nt: TGTGCCAGTAGTATCCCGGGGAGCTCCTACAATGAGCAGTTCTTC

d_gene: TRBD2
abundance: -
v_gene: TRBV2
j_gene: TRBJ2-1
CDR3aa: CASSEGGRAHLDEQFF
CDR3nt: TGTGCCAGCAGTGAAGGCGGGAGGGCACACCTGGATGAGCAGTTCTTC

d_gene: TRBD2
abundance: -
v_gene: TRBV2
j_gene: TRBJ2-1
CDR3aa: CASSPGLAGGYNEQFF
CDR3nt: TGTGCCAGCAGTCCCGGGCTAGCGGGAGGGTACAATGAGCAGTTCTTC

d_gene: -
abundance: -
v_gene: TRBV14
j_gene: TRBJ2-1
CDR3aa: CASSPGVLNNEQFF
CDR3nt: TGTGCCAGCAGTCCCGGGGTACTGAATAATGAGCAGTTCTTC

d_gene: -
abundance: -
v_gene: TRBV6-5
j_gene: TRBJ2-1
CDR3aa: CASSYIRSNEQFF
CDR3nt: TGTGCCAGCAGTTACATTAGATCCAATGAGCAGTTCTTC

d_gene: -
abundance: medium-sized
v_gene: TRBV5-1
j_gene: TRBJ2-7
CDR3aa: CASSGRNEQYF
CDR3nt: TGCGCCAGCAGTGGTAGGAACGAGCAGTACTTC

d_gene: -
abundance: -
v_gene: TRBV18
j_gene: TRBJ1-6
CDR3aa: CASSQGILSPLHF
CDR3nt: TGTGCCAGCTCACAGGGCATCCTTTCACCCCTCCACTTT

d_gene: TRBD2
abundance: -
v_gene: TRBV27
j_gene: TRBJ2-3
CDR3aa: CASSPSLANTDTQYF
CDR3nt: TGTGCCAGCAGTCCATCACTAGCGAATACAGATACGCAGTATTTT

d_gene: TRBD1
abundance: -
v_gene: TRBV6-1
j_gene: TRBJ2-1
CDR3aa: CASARDRDNEQFF
CDR3nt: TGTGCCAGCGCTAGGGACAGGGACAATGAGCAGTTCTTC

d_gene: TRBD1
abundance: -
v_gene: TRBV2
j_gene: TRBJ2-5
CDR3aa: CASSMTGVAETQYF
CDR3nt: TGTGCCAGCAGTATGACAGGGGTCGCCGAGACCCAGTACTTC

d_gene: -
abundance: -
v_gene: TRBV14
j_gene: TRBJ2-1
CDR3aa: CASSKGRYPTKSYEQFF
CDR3nt: TGTGCCAGCAGCAAAGGACGCTACCCAACAAAAAGCTATGAGCAGTTCTTC